This TCR beta chain was sequenced for a study of shared clonotypes between healthy human individuals. Clones were sequenced by immunoSEQ multiplex PCR, and TCRdb holds only the in-frame ones, with some missing. The sample comprises about a million clones, around 80% of which are singletons, and over 1.3% rests with the top ten. Per the germline V gene, CDR1 is LNHDA and CDR2 is SQIVND (reference sequence). The V end was cut by 5 bases, the J end by 0 bases, with 11 bases between. The CDR3 spans 15 residues. Sequencing was performed on memory CD4+ T cells sorted from blood. The subset denotes: CD45RA-negative fraction. This clonotype was sampled from a man younger than 35 in good health. This chain uses TRBV19 with TRBJ1-5; D remains unclear. The CDR3, as DNA: TGTGCCAGTAGTTGGTCAGACTATAGCAATCAGCCCCAGCATTTT. It translates to CASSWSDYSNQPQHF. Variable domain in full (rest from reference TRBV19 and TRBJ1-5): DGGITQSPKYLFRKEGQNVTLSCEQNLNHDAMYWYRQDPGQGLRLIYYSQIVNDFQKGDIAEGYSVSREKKESFPLTVTSAQKNPTAFYLCASSWSDYSNQPQHFGDGTRLSIL.